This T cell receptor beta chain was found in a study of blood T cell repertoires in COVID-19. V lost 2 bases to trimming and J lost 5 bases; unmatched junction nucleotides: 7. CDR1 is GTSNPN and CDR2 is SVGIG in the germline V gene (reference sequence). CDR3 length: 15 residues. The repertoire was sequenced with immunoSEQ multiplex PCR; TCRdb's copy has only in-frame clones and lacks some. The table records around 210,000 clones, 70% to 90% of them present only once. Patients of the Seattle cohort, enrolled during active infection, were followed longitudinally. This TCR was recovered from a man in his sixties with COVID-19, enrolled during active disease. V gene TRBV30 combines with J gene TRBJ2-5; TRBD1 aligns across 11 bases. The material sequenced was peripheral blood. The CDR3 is CAWSSGQGARETQYF. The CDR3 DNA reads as TGTGCCTGGAGTTCCGGACAGGGGGCGCGGGAGACCCAGTACTTC.